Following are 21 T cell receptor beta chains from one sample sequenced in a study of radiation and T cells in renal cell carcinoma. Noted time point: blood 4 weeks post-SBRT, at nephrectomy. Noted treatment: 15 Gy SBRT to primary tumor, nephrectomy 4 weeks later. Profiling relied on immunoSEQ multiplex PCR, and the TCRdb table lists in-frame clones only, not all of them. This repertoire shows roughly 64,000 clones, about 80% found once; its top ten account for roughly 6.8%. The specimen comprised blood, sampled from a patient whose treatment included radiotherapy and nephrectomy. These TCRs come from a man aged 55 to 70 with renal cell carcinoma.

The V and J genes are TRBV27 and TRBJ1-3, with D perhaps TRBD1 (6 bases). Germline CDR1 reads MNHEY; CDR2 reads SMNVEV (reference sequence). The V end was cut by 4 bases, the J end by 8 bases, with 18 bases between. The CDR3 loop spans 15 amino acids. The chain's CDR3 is CASSYRGVSGDTIYF. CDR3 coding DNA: TGTGCCAGCAGTTACCGAGGGGTTTCAGGGGACACCATATATTTT.

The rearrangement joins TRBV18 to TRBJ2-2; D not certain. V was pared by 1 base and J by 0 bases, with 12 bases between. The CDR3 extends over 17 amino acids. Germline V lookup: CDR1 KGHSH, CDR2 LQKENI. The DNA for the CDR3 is TGTGCCAGCTCACCACGTCCCGGGCTGGCGAACACCGGGGAGCTGTTTTTT. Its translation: CASSPRPGLANTGELFF.

The CDR3 here is CASGLEGTGTDGYTF. Written as DNA, the CDR3 is TGTGCTAGTGGTTTGGAAGGGACAGGGACGGATGGCTACACCTTC. This rearrangement joins TRBV12-5 to TRBJ1-2; 9 bases align to TRBD1. Germline V gene sequence: CDR1 LGHNT, CDR2 FRNRAP. This CDR3 contains 15 residues. Unmatched junction bases numbered 6, after V lost 1 base and J lost 6 bases.

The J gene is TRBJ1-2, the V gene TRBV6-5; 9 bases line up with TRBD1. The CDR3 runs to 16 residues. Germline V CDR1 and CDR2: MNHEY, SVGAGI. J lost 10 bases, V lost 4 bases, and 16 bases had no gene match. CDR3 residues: CASSSPVRGQGNFYTF. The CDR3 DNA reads TGTGCCAGCAGTTCTCCCGTTAGGGGACAGGGTAATTTCTACACCTTC.

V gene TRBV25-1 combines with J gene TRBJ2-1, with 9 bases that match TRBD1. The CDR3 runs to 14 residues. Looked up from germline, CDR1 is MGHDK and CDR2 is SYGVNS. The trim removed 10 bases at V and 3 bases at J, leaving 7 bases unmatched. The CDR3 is CATSGQGFYNEQFF. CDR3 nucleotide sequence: TGTGCCACCTCGGGACAGGGATTCTACAATGAGCAGTTCTTC. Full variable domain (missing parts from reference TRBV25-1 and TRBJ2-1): EADIYQTPRYLVIGTGKKITLECSQTMGHDKMYWYQQDPGMELHLIHYSYGVNSTEKGDLSSESTVSRIRTEHFPLTLESARPSHTSQYLCATSGQGFYNEQFFGPGTRLTVL.

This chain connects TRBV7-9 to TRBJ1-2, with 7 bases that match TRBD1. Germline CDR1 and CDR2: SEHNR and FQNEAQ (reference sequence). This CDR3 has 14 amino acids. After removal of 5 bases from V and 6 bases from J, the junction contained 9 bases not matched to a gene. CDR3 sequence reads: CASSTLGTVDGYTF. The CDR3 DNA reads TGTGCCAGCAGCACCTTGGGGACAGTGGATGGCTACACCTTC.

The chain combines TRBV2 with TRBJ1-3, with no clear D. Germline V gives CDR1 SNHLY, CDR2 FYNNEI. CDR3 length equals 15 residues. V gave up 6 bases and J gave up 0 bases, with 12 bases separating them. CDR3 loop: CASRTLRRSGNTIYF. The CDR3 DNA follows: TGTGCCAGCAGGACCTTACGGCGCTCTGGAAACACCATATATTTT.

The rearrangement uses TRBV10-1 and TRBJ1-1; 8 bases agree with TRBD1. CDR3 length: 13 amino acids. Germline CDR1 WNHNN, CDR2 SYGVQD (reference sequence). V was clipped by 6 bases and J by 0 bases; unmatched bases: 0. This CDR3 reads CASSRGLNTEAFF. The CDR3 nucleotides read TGCGCCAGCAGCAGGGGGCTGAACACTGAAGCTTTCTTT.

The CDR3 loop is CASSLDRGGRAVIQYF. CDR3 DNA sequence: TGTGCCAGCAGCTTAGACCGGGGCGGGAGGGCCGTCATTCAGTACTTC. V usage is TRBV7-2 and J usage is TRBJ2-4, with 9 positions matching TRBD2. J was trimmed by 9 bases and V by 1 base; bases with no gene match: 10. Germline values: CDR1 SGHTA, CDR2 FQGNSA. The CDR3 runs 16 residues.

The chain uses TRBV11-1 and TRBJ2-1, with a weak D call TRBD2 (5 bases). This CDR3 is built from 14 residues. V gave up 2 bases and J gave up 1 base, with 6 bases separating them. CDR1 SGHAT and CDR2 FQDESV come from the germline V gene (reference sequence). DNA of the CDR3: TGTGCCAGCAGCTTATCGGGATCCTACAATGAGCAGTTCTTC. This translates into CASSLSGSYNEQFF. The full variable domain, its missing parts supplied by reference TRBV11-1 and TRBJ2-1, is EAEVAQSPRYKITEKSQAVAFWCDPISGHATLYWYRQILGQGPELLVQFQDESVVDDSQLPKDRFSAERLKGVDSTLKIQPAELGDSAMYLCASSLSGSYNEQFFGPGTRLTVL.

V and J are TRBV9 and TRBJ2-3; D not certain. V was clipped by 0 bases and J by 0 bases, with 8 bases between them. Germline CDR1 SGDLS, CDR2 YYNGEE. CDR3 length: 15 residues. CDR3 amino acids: CASSVDSPSTDTQYF. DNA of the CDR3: TGTGCCAGCAGCGTAGATTCACCTAGCACAGATACGCAGTATTTT.

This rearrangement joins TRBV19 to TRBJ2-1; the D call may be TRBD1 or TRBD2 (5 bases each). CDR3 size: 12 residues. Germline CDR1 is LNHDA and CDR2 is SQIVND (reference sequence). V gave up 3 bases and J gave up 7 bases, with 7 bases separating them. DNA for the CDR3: TGTGCCAGTAGTATGGGGGTAAATGAGCAGTTCTTC. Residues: CASSMGVNEQFF.

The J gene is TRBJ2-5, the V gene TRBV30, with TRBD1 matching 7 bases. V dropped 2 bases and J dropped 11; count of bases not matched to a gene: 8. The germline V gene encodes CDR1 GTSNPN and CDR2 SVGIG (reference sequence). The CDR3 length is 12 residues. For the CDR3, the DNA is TGTGCCTGGAGTCCCCGACAGGGCGGGCAGTACTTC. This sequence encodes CAWSPRQGGQYF.

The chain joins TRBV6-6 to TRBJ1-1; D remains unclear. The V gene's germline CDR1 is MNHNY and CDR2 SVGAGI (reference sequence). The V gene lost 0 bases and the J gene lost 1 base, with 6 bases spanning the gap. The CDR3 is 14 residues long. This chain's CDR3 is CASSYSGGNTEAFF. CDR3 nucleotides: TGTGCCAGCAGTTACTCGGGAGGGAACACTGAAGCTTTCTTT.

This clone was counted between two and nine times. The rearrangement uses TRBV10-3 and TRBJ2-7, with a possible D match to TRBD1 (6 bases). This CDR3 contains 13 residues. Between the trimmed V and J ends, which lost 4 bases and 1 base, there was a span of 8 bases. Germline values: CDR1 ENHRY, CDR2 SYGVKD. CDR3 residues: CAISGTVSYEQYF. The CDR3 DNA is TGTGCCATCAGTGGGACAGTATCCTACGAGCAGTACTTC.

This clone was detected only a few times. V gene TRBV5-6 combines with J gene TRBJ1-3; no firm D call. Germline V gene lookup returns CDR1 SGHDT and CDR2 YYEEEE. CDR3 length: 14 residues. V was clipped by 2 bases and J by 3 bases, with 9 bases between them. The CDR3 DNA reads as TGTGCCAGCAGCTTCGAAGGAGGTGGAAACACCATATATTTT. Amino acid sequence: CASSFEGGGNTIYF. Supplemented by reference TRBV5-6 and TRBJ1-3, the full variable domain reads DAGVTQSPTHLIKTRGQQVTLRCSPKSGHDTVSWYQQALGQGPQFIFQYYEEEERQRGNFPDRFSGHQFPNYSSELNVNALLLGDSALYLCASSFEGGGNTIYFGEGSWLTVV.

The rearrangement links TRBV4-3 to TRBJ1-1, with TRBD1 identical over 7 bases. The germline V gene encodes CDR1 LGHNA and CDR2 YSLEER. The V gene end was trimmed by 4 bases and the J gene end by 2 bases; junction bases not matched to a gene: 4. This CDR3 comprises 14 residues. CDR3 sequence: CASSRSGGNTEAFF. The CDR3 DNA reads TGCGCCAGCAGCCGGTCAGGGGGTAACACTGAAGCTTTCTTT.

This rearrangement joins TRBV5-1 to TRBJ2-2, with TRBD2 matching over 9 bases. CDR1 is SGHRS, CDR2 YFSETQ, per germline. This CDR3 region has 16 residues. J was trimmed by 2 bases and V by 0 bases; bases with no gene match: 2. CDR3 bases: TGCGCCAGCAGCTTGGGGCTAGCGGGAAACACCGGGGAGCTGTTTTTT. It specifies CASSLGLAGNTGELFF.

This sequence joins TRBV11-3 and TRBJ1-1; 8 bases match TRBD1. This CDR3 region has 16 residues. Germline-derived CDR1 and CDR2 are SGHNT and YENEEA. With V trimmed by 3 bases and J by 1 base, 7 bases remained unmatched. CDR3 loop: CASSFPHGQGNTEAFF. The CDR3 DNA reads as TGTGCCAGCAGCTTCCCCCATGGACAGGGGAACACTGAAGCTTTCTTT.

The CDR3 loop is CASSLRFETNYGYTF. The CDR3 DNA is TGTGCCAGCAGCTTAAGGTTTGAGACCAACTATGGCTACACCTTC. The V call is TRBV7-3, the J call TRBJ1-2; D is unresolved. Germline-derived CDR1 and CDR2 are SGHTA and FQGTGA. The CDR3 loop spans 15 amino acids. Trimming cost V 1 base and J 2 bases, with 11 bases left between them.

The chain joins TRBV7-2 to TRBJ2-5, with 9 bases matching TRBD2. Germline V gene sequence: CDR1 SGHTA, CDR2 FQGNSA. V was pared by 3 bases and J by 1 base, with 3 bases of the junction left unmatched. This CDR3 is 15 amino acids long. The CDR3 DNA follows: TGTGCCAGCAGCTTTAGACTAGCGGTCCAAGAGACCCAGTACTTC. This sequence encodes CASSFRLAVQETQYF. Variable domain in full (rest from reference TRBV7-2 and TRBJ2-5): GAGVSQSPSNKVTEKGKDVELRCDPISGHTALYWYRQSLGQGLEFLIYFQGNSAPDKSGLPSDRFSAERTGGSVSTLTIQRTQQEDSAVYLCASSFRLAVQETQYFGPGTRLLVL.